This T cell receptor (beta chain) was identified during a study of response to subunit inactivated influenza vaccine. CDR1 and CDR2 from the germline V gene are SGHKS and YYEKEE (reference sequence). This CDR3 comprises 16 residues. The V gene lost 0 bases and the J gene lost 4 bases, with 11 bases spanning the gap. TCRdb re-called the RT-PCR reads with MiXCR, one entry per CDR3 protein. The data show more than 450,000 distinct CDR3 sequences, around 10% seen once. This clonotype was recorded a few times. The same sample was also used in a study of T cells expressing NK-cell markers. This second report adds: As the method of synthesis, 5'RACE template switching with UMIs yielded TCR beta cDNA. These clonotypes additionally ranked first within the CD3+CD56-NKG2C+ fraction of a few donors.

This receptor was identified in a man aged 45-65 years who received an inactivated influenza vaccine. The sample was PBMCs from blood, taken on the day of vaccination. J is TRBJ2-6 and V is TRBV5-5; no definite D call. The CDR3 sequence: CASSLEGRFGANVLTF. The CDR3 DNA reads as TGTGCCAGCAGCTTGGAGGGCCGTTTCGGGGCCAACGTCCTGACTTTC.